This T cell receptor beta chain was identified in a study of shared clonotypes between healthy human individuals. Regarding the study as a whole: Sharing across several donors was seen in 4.5% to 6.5% of naive CD4 clonotypes. Clonotypes shared by all four sorted-subset donors had higher generation probabilities than non-shared clonotypes.

Some clones are missing from TCRdb's copy, which holds only in-frame ones; the method was immunoSEQ multiplex PCR. The sample records over 750,000 clones, around 96% being singletons. Naive CD8 cells were CD45RO-negative, positively selected for CCR7, excluding terminally differentiated effector memory CD45RA+ cells. On this clone: Its antigen is still unknown.

Germline loops: CDR1 ENHRY, CDR2 SYGVKD. CDR3 length equals 16 residues. With 1 base clipped from V and 2 bases from J, the junction kept 5 bases outside the gene matches. Sequenced input: naive CD8+ T cells sorted from blood. The chain recombines TRBV10-3 with TRBJ2-3; 8 bases match TRBD2. The source of this sequence is a man aged 25 to 45 in good health. The CDR3 sequence is CAISELLAVDTDTQYF. The CDR3 coding sequence is TGTGCCATCAGTGAGTTACTAGCGGTGGACACAGATACGCAGTATTTT.